This is a list of T cell receptor beta chains from one sample in a study of blood T cell repertoires in COVID-19. Assay used: immunoSEQ multiplex PCR; TCRdb lists only in-frame clones, some missing. The table includes about 260,000 clones, 75% to 90% detected once. Sequencing input: PBMCs or T cells enriched from blood (not recorded which). All receptors derive from a woman under 40 with acute COVID-19. The CDR3 runs from the conserved cysteine through the conserved F or W. A D gene is named only where the DNA matches it firmly. Rows give clone size only sometimes, using once, few, many, or a class for an expanded clone.

CDR3 protein: CASSPLVLAGNTIYF
CDR3 DNA: TGTGCCAGCAGCCCCCTAGTGTTGGCGGGAAACACCATATATTTT
J gene: TRBJ1-3
clone size: .
V gene: TRBV6-5
D gene: .

CDR3 protein: CASRPDRELYGYTF
CDR3 DNA: TGTGCCAGCAGGCCGGACAGGGAACTTTATGGCTACACCTTC
J gene: TRBJ1-2
clone size: .
V gene: TRBV2
D gene: TRBD1

CDR3 protein: CASSLPGLAGEIEQFF
CDR3 DNA: TGTGCCAGCAGCTTACCCGGGCTAGCGGGAGAGATTGAGCAGTTCTTC
J gene: TRBJ2-1
clone size: .
V gene: TRBV7-9
D gene: TRBD2

CDR3 protein: CAWRRDTYGYTF
CDR3 DNA: TGTGCCTGGAGACGGGACACCTATGGCTACACCTTC
J gene: TRBJ1-2
clone size: .
V gene: TRBV30
D gene: .

CDR3 protein: CASSPTGFSDTQYF
CDR3 DNA: TGTGCCAGCAGTCCAACAGGGTTTTCGGATACGCAGTATTTT
J gene: TRBJ2-3
clone size: .
V gene: TRBV6-4
D gene: .

CDR3 protein: CASSLPWQGGDTEAFF
CDR3 DNA: TGTGCCAGCAGTTTACCCTGGCAGGGGGGAGACACTGAAGCTTTCTTT
J gene: TRBJ1-1
clone size: .
V gene: TRBV28
D gene: TRBD1

CDR3 protein: CAIKSRTSGRGDTQYF
CDR3 DNA: TGTGCCATCAAGAGTCGGACTAGCGGGAGAGGGGATACGCAGTATTTT
J gene: TRBJ2-3
clone size: .
V gene: TRBV10-3
D gene: TRBD2

CDR3 protein: CASSDRANTEAFF
CDR3 DNA: TGTGCCAGCAGTGACAGGGCGAACACTGAAGCTTTCTTT
J gene: TRBJ1-1
clone size: .
V gene: TRBV25-1
D gene: .

CDR3 protein: CASSAEPVQDEQYF
CDR3 DNA: TGCGCCAGCAGCGCCGAGCCAGTTCAGGACGAGCAGTACTTC
J gene: TRBJ2-7
clone size: .
V gene: TRBV5-1
D gene: .

CDR3 protein: CASSHGYGGNSPLHF
CDR3 DNA: TGCGCCAGCAGTCACGGTTACGGGGGAAATTCACCCCTCCACTTT
J gene: TRBJ1-6
clone size: .
V gene: TRBV4-1
D gene: .

CDR3 protein: CASSYSKTGVRRTIYEQYF
CDR3 DNA: TGTGCCAGCAGTTACTCAAAGACAGGGGTGAGACGGACTATCTACGAGCAGTACTTC
J gene: TRBJ2-7
clone size: .
V gene: TRBV6-2/TRBV6-3
D gene: TRBD1

CDR3 protein: CASRTGTGGGEKLFF
CDR3 DNA: TGTGCCAGCAGAACCGGGACAGGGGGAGGTGAAAAACTGTTTTTT
J gene: TRBJ1-4
clone size: .
V gene: TRBV27
D gene: TRBD1

CDR3 protein: CASNEDRFVEQYF
CDR3 DNA: TGTGCCAGCAACGAGGACAGGTTCGTGGAGCAGTACTTC
J gene: TRBJ2-7
clone size: .
V gene: TRBV2
D gene: TRBD1

CDR3 protein: CASRTTGTSATDTQYF
CDR3 DNA: TGTGCCAGCAGAACCACCGGGACTAGCGCCACAGATACGCAGTATTTT
J gene: TRBJ2-3
clone size: .
V gene: TRBV27
D gene: TRBD2

CDR3 protein: CALDRGLGTEAFF
CDR3 DNA: TGTGCCTTAGACAGGGGGCTGGGCACTGAAGCTTTCTTT
J gene: TRBJ1-1
clone size: .
V gene: TRBV30
D gene: TRBD1

CDR3 protein: CASSRGQGNTEAFF
CDR3 DNA: TGTGCCAGCAGCCGTGGACAGGGGAACACTGAAGCTTTCTTT
J gene: TRBJ1-1
clone size: .
V gene: TRBV5-4
D gene: TRBD1

CDR3 protein: CASSPGGDRETEAFF
CDR3 DNA: TGTGCCAGCTCACCTGGGGGTGACAGGGAAACTGAAGCTTTCTTT
J gene: TRBJ1-1
clone size: .
V gene: TRBV18
D gene: TRBD1

CDR3 protein: CSGETGDNYGYTF
CDR3 DNA: TGCAGCGGGGAGACAGGGGATAACTATGGCTACACCTTC
J gene: TRBJ1-2
clone size: few
V gene: TRBV29-1
D gene: TRBD1

CDR3 protein: CASSKARWRCTGELFF
CDR3 DNA: TGTGCCAGCAGCAAAGCCCGCTGGCGGTGCACCGGGGAGCTGTTTTTT
J gene: TRBJ2-2
clone size: .
V gene: TRBV21-1
D gene: .